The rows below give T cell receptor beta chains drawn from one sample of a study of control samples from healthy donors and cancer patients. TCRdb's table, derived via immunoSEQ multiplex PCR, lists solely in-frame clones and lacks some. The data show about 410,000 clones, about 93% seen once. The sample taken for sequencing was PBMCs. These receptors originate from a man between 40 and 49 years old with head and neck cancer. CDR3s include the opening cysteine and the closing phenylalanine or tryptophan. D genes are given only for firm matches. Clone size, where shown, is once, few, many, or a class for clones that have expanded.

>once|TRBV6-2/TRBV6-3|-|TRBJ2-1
CASSYRLVGHNEQFF
TGTGCCAGCAGTTACAGACTAGTTGGCCACAATGAGCAGTTCTTC
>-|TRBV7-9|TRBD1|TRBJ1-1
CASSLTGANTEAFF
TGTGCCAGCAGCTTAACAGGGGCGAACACTGAAGCTTTCTTT
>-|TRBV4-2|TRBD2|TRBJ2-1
CASSQERSGLAGDEQFF
TGTGCCAGCAGCCAAGAGCGTTCGGGACTAGCGGGAGATGAGCAGTTCTTC
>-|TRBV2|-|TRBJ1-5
CASSPRESDQPQHF
TGTGCCAGCAGTCCCAGGGAATCCGATCAGCCCCAGCATTTT
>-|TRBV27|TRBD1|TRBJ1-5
CASSFDRGSNQPQHF
TGTGCCAGCAGTTTCGACAGGGGGAGCAATCAGCCCCAGCATTTT
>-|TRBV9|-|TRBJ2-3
CASSVEVSGGVSTDTQYF
TGTGCCAGCAGCGTGGAGGTTTCTGGAGGGGTCAGCACAGATACGCAGTATTTT
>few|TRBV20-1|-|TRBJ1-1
CSARSGTGAFF
TGCAGTGCTAGATCGGGGACCGGGGCTTTCTTT
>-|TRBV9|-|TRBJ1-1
CASSVLGSSTEAFF
TGTGCCAGCAGCGTATTGGGGTCCAGCACTGAAGCTTTCTTT
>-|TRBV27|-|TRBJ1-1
CASSLSAGQREAFF
TGTGCCAGCAGTTTATCGGCTGGACAGCGCGAAGCTTTCTTT
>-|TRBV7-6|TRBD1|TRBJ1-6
CASTENPGQGATPLHF
TGTGCCAGCACCGAAAACCCGGGACAGGGGGCCACACCCCTCCACTTT
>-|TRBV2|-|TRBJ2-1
CASTGSRAYNEQFF
TGTGCCAGCACGGGGTCGAGGGCCTACAATGAGCAGTTCTTC
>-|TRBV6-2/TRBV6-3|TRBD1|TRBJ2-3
CASSYPSGQGRDTQYF
TGTGCCAGCAGTTACCCGAGCGGACAGGGTAGAGATACGCAGTATTTT
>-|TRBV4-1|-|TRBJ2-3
CASEGTGNPSTDTQYF
TGCGCCAGCGAGGGGACGGGTAACCCTAGCACAGATACGCAGTATTTT
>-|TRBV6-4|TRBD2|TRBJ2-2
CASKPSGTNTGELFF
TGTGCCAGCAAACCTAGCGGGACGAACACCGGGGAGCTGTTTTTT
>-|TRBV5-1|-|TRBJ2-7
CASSSDGTSYEQYF
TGCGCCAGCAGCTCCGACGGAACCTCCTACGAGCAGTACTTC
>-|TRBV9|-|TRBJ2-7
CASSTSPRSREQYF
TGTGCCAGCAGTACTTCTCCTCGTTCCCGGGAGCAGTACTTC
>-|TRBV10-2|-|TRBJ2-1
CASHRDAGSYNEQFF
TGCGCCAGTCACCGGGACGCAGGGTCCTACAATGAGCAGTTCTTC
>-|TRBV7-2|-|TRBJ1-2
CASSSGPGAHGYTF
TGTGCCAGCAGCTCAGGTCCAGGGGCCCATGGCTACACCTTC
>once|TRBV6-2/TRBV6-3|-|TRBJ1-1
CASSYNGAVGTEAFF
TGTGCCAGCAGTTACAACGGGGCGGTGGGGACTGAAGCTTTCTTT
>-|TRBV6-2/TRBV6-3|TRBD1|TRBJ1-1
CASSYRGQGNTEAFF
TGTGCCAGCAGTTACCGCGGACAGGGCAACACTGAAGCTTTCTTT
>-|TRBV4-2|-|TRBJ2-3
CASSPFEVGRGGSDTQYF
TGTGCCAGCAGTCCCTTCGAAGTGGGGCGGGGTGGCTCAGATACGCAGTATTTT
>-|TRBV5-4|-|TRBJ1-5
CASSWWGAGQPQHF
TGTGCCAGCAGCTGGTGGGGAGCTGGACAGCCCCAGCATTTT
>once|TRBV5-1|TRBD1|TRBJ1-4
CASRSGQTNEKLFF
TGCGCCAGCAGATCGGGACAGACTAATGAAAAACTGTTTTTT
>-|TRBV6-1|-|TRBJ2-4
CASSEWGRVVTKNIQYF
TGTGCCAGCAGTGAATGGGGAAGGGTGGTAACCAAAAACATTCAGTACTTC
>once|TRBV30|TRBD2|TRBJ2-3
CAWSELAGGPRTDTQYF
TGTGCCTGGAGTGAGCTAGCGGGAGGGCCGCGCACAGATACGCAGTATTTT
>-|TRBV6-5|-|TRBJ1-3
CASSSGPGSGNTIYF
TGTGCCAGCAGTTCGGGCCCCGGCTCGGGAAACACCATATATTTT
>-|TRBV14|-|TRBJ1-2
CASSQDTLVGQGIHGYTF
TGTGCCAGCAGCCAAGATACCCTTGTGGGGCAGGGGATCCATGGCTACACCTTC
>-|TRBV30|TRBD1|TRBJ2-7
CAWGDRGHEQYF
TGTGCCTGGGGCGACAGGGGCCACGAGCAGTACTTC
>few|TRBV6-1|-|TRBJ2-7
CASSDFGSAGSSYEQYF
TGTGCCAGCAGTGACTTTGGTAGTGCAGGGAGCTCCTACGAGCAGTACTTC
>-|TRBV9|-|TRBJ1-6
CASSVEGGYNSPLHF
TGTGCCAGCAGCGTAGAGGGAGGGTATAATTCACCCCTCCACTTT
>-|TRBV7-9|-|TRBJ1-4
CASSPGGEEKLFF
TGTGCCAGCAGCCCTGGGGGGGAGGAAAAACTGTTTTTT